The rows below give T cell receptor beta chains drawn from one sample of a study of Ad26.COV2.S vaccination and SARS-CoV-2 variants. Profiled with immunoSEQ multiplex PCR; TCRdb holds only in-frame clones, not every one. The repertoire holds about 320,000 clones, with around 84% as singletons. Sequencing used peripheral blood, obtained in a trial of Ad26.COV2.S vaccine versus placebo. Receptors originate from a person aged 18-60 years who received the Ad26.COV2.S COVID-19 vaccine or a placebo. CDR3s include the opening cysteine and the closing phenylalanine or tryptophan. A D gene is named only where the DNA matches it firmly. Size is stated for part of the rows, as once, few or many counts, or as a class when the clone is expanded.

TRBV19,TRBD1,.,TRBJ1-1,CASSLSRDRGSGTEAFF,TGTGCCAGTAGTCTATCCCGGGACAGGGGATCGGGCACTGAAGCTTTCTTT
TRBV13,.,.,TRBJ1-4,CASSSRGGKNEKLFF,TGTGCCAGCAGCTCCCGGGGGGGAAAAAATGAAAAACTGTTTTTT
TRBV6-5,.,few,TRBJ1-1,CASKPNTEAFF,TGTGCCAGCAAGCCGAACACTGAAGCTTTCTTT
TRBV6-1,.,.,TRBJ1-5,CASSERGAGNQPQHF,TGTGCCAGCAGTGAAAGGGGCGCGGGAAATCAGCCCCAGCATTTT
TRBV4-3,.,.,TRBJ1-1,CASSQAASPNTEAFF,TGCGCCAGCAGCCAAGCGGCCAGCCCAAACACTGAAGCTTTCTTT
TRBV11-2,.,.,TRBJ1-4,CASSSGRDSGREKLFF,TGTGCCAGCAGCTCTGGTCGGGACTCAGGCCGTGAAAAACTGTTTTTT
TRBV7-9,TRBD2,.,TRBJ2-5,CASSYRTSGSQETQYF,TGTGCCAGCAGCTACAGGACTAGCGGGAGTCAAGAGACCCAGTACTTC
TRBV10-2,TRBD1,.,TRBJ2-7,CASSAGQGHYEQYF,TGCGCCAGCAGTGCGGGACAGGGGCACTACGAGCAGTACTTC
TRBV5-4,.,once,TRBJ2-7,CASSSPGLYEQYF,TGTGCCAGCAGCTCACCCGGATTGTACGAGCAGTACTTC
TRBV18,TRBD1,.,TRBJ1-5,CASSPFGQGEGQPQHF,TGTGCCAGCTCACCTTTCGGACAGGGGGAAGGACAGCCCCAGCATTTT
TRBV5-4,.,.,TRBJ1-1,CASNDASGTEAFF,TGTGCCAGCAACGACGCAAGCGGCACTGAAGCTTTCTTT
TRBV30,TRBD2,.,TRBJ2-1,CAYSTSDTYNEQFF,TGTGCCTATTCGACTAGCGACACCTACAATGAGCAGTTCTTC
TRBV5-1,.,.,TRBJ1-2,CASSSTASNYGYTF,TGCGCCAGCAGCTCGACAGCTTCTAACTATGGCTACACCTTC
TRBV7-2,.,.,TRBJ1-2,CASSLPAGGSLYGYTF,TGTGCCAGCAGCCTGCCGGCGGGGGGGTCCCTCTATGGCTACACCTTC
TRBV11-2,TRBD1,.,TRBJ1-1,CASSLNTGVEAFF,TGTGCCAGCAGCCTAAACACAGGGGTTGAAGCTTTCTTT
TRBV10-3,TRBD2,.,TRBJ2-7,CAISSGLVAYEQYF,TGTGCCATCAGCTCCGGACTAGTGGCATACGAGCAGTACTTC
TRBV30,.,.,TRBJ2-2,CAWSVGPSGGELFF,TGTGCCTGGAGTGTGGGGCCCTCCGGCGGGGAGCTGTTTTTT
TRBV7-9,.,.,TRBJ1-2,CASPTDNYGYTF,TGTGCCAGCCCTACTGATAACTATGGCTACACCTTC
TRBV28,.,.,TRBJ1-2,CASKSGGTPLRYGYTF,TGTGCCAGCAAGAGCGGGGGAACTCCCCTTAGGTATGGCTACACCTTC
TRBV6-2/TRBV6-3,.,.,TRBJ2-7,CASSHSYEQYF,TGTGCCAGCAGTCATTCCTACGAGCAGTACTTC
TRBV10-3,.,.,TRBJ1-4,CAISEAQNNEKLFF,TGTGCCATCAGTGAAGCTCAGAATAATGAAAAACTGTTTTTT
TRBV15,.,.,TRBJ1-6,CATSRDLPSNNSPLHF,TGTGCCACCAGCAGAGATTTGCCGAGTAATAATTCACCCCTCCACTTT
TRBV30,.,.,TRBJ1-5,CAWKIMFSNNQPQHF,TGTGCCTGGAAAATCATGTTTAGCAACAATCAGCCCCAGCATTTT
TRBV5-1,.,.,TRBJ1-1,CASSLKRRGYDTEAFF,TGCGCCAGCAGCTTGAAGAGGAGGGGGTATGACACTGAAGCTTTCTTT
TRBV6-1,.,.,TRBJ1-2,CASSESGTLLSGYTF,TGTGCCAGCAGTGAATCCGGGACGCTCCTAAGTGGCTACACCTTC
TRBV7-2,TRBD1,.,TRBJ1-1,CASIQGQPNRQAFF,TGTGCCAGCATACAGGGACAGCCCAACCGTCAAGCTTTCTTT
TRBV4-1,TRBD2,.,TRBJ2-5,CASSHHGGEETQYF,TGCGCCAGCAGCCACCACGGGGGGGAAGAGACCCAGTACTTC
TRBV28,TRBD1,.,TRBJ1-4,CASGEGAGEKLFF,TGTGCCAGCGGGGAGGGGGCCGGTGAAAAACTGTTTTTT
TRBV30,.,.,TRBJ1-3,CAWRIARRGRNTIYF,TGTGCCTGGAGGATAGCCCGACGAGGAAGAAACACCATATATTTT
TRBV2,.,.,TRBJ1-2,CASRTGTDNGYTF,TGTGCCAGCAGAACCGGGACGGATAATGGCTACACCTTC
TRBV6-2/TRBV6-3,.,.,TRBJ2-3,CASSSGPNTDTQYF,TGTGCCAGCAGTTCGGGACCGAACACAGATACGCAGTATTTT
TRBV3-1/TRBV3-2,.,.,TRBJ1-2,CASSQVAGNYGYTF,TGTGCCAGCAGCCAAGTAGCGGGGAACTATGGCTACACCTTC
TRBV7-8,TRBD1,.,TRBJ1-1,CASSFSPGQEAFF,TGTGCCAGCAGCTTCAGCCCGGGACAGGAAGCTTTCTTT
TRBV5-4,TRBD2,.,TRBJ2-5,CASSLPAGGMETQYF,TGTGCCAGCAGCTTGCCGGCGGGGGGTATGGAGACCCAGTACTTC
TRBV18,.,.,TRBJ1-4,CASSRGGENEKLFF,TGTGCCAGCTCCCGGGGGGGCGAGAATGAAAAACTGTTTTTT
TRBV11-2,.,.,TRBJ2-5,CASSQSGIQETQYF,TGTGCCAGCAGCCAATCGGGGATACAAGAGACCCAGTACTTC
TRBV3-1/TRBV3-2,.,.,TRBJ1-1,CASSQQIGTNTEAFF,TGTGCCAGCAGCCAACAGATAGGGACGAACACTGAAGCTTTCTTT
TRBV10-1,TRBD2,once,TRBJ2-5,CASRERGLAGGPPETQYF,TGCGCCAGCAGAGAGAGAGGGCTAGCGGGGGGGCCTCCAGAGACCCAGTACTTC
TRBV4-3,.,once,TRBJ2-3,CASSRGADTQYF,TGCGCCAGCAGCCGGGGGGCAGATACGCAGTATTTT
TRBV7-3,TRBD1,.,TRBJ2-1,CASSLMGTESNEQFF,TGTGCCAGCAGCTTAATGGGGACAGAGAGCAATGAGCAGTTCTTC
TRBV7-8,.,.,TRBJ2-6,CASSWGSGANVLTF,TGTGCCAGCAGCTGGGGATCCGGGGCCAACGTCCTGACTTTC
TRBV18,.,once,TRBJ1-2,CASSPQYVPDSTYGYTF,TGTGCCAGCTCACCACAATATGTCCCGGACAGCACTTATGGCTACACCTTC
TRBV4-3,.,.,TRBJ1-4,CASSRAGGPNEKLFF,TGCGCCAGCAGCCGGGCGGGGGGGCCTAATGAAAAACTGTTTTTT
TRBV18,TRBD1,.,TRBJ1-3,CASSLGQGTSGNTIYF,TGTGCCAGCTCTCTGGGACAGGGGACATCTGGAAACACCATATATTTT
TRBV2,.,once,TRBJ2-7,CASILGGGPSYEQYF,TGTGCCAGCATCTTAGGAGGTGGACCATCCTACGAGCAGTACTTC